This T cell receptor beta chain appears in the sequencing data of a study of blood T cells in healthy people across ages. The CDR3 is made up of 11 amino acids. Between the trimmed V and J ends, which lost 10 bases and 6 bases, there was a span of 11 bases. Looked up from germline, CDR1 is SGHRS and CDR2 is YFSETQ. A second PCR of roughly 7 to 11 cycles used a sample-barcoded 5' primer and a J-beta primer mix. A minimum of 2.5 million CDR3-containing paired-end reads was obtained for each sample. A single record per CDR3 protein comes from TCRdb applying MiXCR to the 5' RACE reads. The sample yields about 620,000 distinct CDR3 sequences, 40% to 65% seen once. With regard to this clonotype: As yet, its antigen is unknown. A read error is possible here, since a much larger clone lies one base away.

Per sample, at least 5 micrograms of total RNA were extracted. General observations from the study: When one million T cells were used, diversity estimates were thought to be underestimates.

This TCR was recovered from a woman of 80 years or more in good health. This chain links TRBV5-1 with TRBJ2-1; D perhaps matches TRBD2 (6 bases). The sample comprised blood. CDR3 sequence reads: CAGVGGNEQFF. CDR3 coding DNA: TGCGCCGGCGTCGGGGGCAATGAGCAGTTCTTC. The variable domain in full, completed from reference TRBV5-1 and TRBJ2-1, reads KAGVTQTPRYLIKTRGQQVTLSCSPISGHRSVSWYQQTPGQGLQFLFEYFSETQRNKGNFPGRFSGRQFSNSRSEMNVSTLELGDSALYLCAGVGGNEQFFGPGTRLTVL.